This T cell receptor (beta chain) derives from a study of cytomegalovirus exposure and HLA in healthy donors. Across the study: Researchers found that roughly 77% of 300 to 450 genotyped donors fell within the Caucasian-associated ancestry cluster.

PCR involved 60 Vbeta and 13 Jbeta primers. The data were produced by immunoSEQ multiplex PCR, yet TCRdb's version contains in-frame clones alone and is incomplete. The data show approximately 120,000 clones, and the top ten clones hold about 2.3%. Overall study findings and caveats: In an earlier analysis, productive rearrangement rates for most beta V segments clustered near 87% or 30%. Investigators reported some 150 TCR beta chains as tied to cytomegalovirus.

A note on this clone: Its antigen remains unidentified.

Germline V CDR1 and CDR2: SGHRS, YFSETQ. V was cut by 0 bases and J by 4 bases, with 10 bases left in between. The CDR3 is 14 amino acids. The study sampled nominally healthy donors, though unrecorded immune exposures were likely. The sequencing sample was made of PBMCs. The J gene is TRBJ1-2, the V gene TRBV5-1; D possibly corresponds to TRBD1 (5 bases). This clonotype was obtained from a man aged 40-50 years in good health and CMV-seronegative. CDR3 in amino acids: CASSLEGKGYGYTF. CDR3 in DNA: TGCGCCAGCAGCTTGGAGGGGAAGGGCTATGGCTACACCTTC.